This TCR beta chain was sequenced for a study of vaccination and CD4 T cells after COVID-19 (dated by TCRdb to the early 2020s). With respect to the entire study: The convalescent cohort comprised six males and four females, including two Hispanic individuals, seven Caucasians, two Asians and one multiracial person. The spike-specific CD4+ TCR repertoire was compared before and after mRNA vaccination in over nine COVID-19 convalescent patients and several infection-naive healthy vaccine recipients. Control cultures used a CEFX viral epitope pool as positive control, an HIV-1 Nef peptide pool as negative control, or no peptide. The time from the second vaccine dose to post-vaccine blood sampling had a median of approximately 72 days and ranged from 14 to 241 days. Memory CD4+ T cell crossreactivity between SARS-CoV-2 and common cold coronavirus spike proteins was assessed at the TCR clonotype level in an earlier paper using these donors. Overlapping spike peptide pools from SARS-CoV-2 and from the common cold coronaviruses HCoV-NL63, HCoV-OC43 and HCoV-229E were used as culture stimuli. Participants received two doses of either the Pfizer-BioNTech BNT162b2 vaccine (n=8) or the Moderna mRNA-1273 vaccine (n=2). Post-COVID blood samples from convalescent patients were collected a median of around 100 days after diagnosis, with a range of 35 to 161 days.

Libraries were prepared through PCR. DNA from cultured CD4+ T cells underwent TCR sequencing with the Oncomine TCR Beta short-read assay at the Johns Hopkins FTIC core. Genomic DNA was extracted from the cultured CD4+ T cells with the QIAamp micro DNA kit. Oncomine TCR Beta libraries from cultured CD4+ T cells were pooled using unique dual indexes and sequenced on an Illumina iSeq 100. The original methods were these. Non-productive sequences were removed, and CDR3s not starting with C, not ending with F or W, or shorter than 7 amino acids were discarded. The MANAFEST web application was used to identify antigen-specific clonotypes by comparing peptide-stimulated wells against reference wells and other culture wells. An FDR below 0.05, an odds ratio above 5, and a productive frequency above 0.1% in at least two of three replicate wells were required for clones to be considered positive. A clonotype was classed as cross-reactive if the clonotype showed significant expansion both in SARS-CoV-2 spike wells and in at least one common cold coronavirus spike condition. CDR3 homology was assessed with Levenshtein distances (stringdist) and unrooted phylogenetic trees (ape) in R version 3.6.1. TCRdb applied fastp at Q25 and MiXCR to the public reads, then kept only in-frame beta chains. Rows merge per CDR3 protein into single entries with the most common DNA and genes. In this record, the V and J calls reflect TCRdb's handling and not the investigators' own analysis. Present in this sample are around 2,000 distinct CDR3 sequences, less than 20% of which were seen just once. The ten largest clones take up approximately 22% of the sample.

Per the publication, the treatment or condition label means: roughly nine-day PBMC culture with coronavirus spike peptide pools or control peptides (ViraFEST assay). CD4+ T cells from unexposed donors were collected before the COVID-19 pandemic (2011-2018). The ViraFEST assay was used in the study, in which antigen-specific T cells were expanded with peptide pools and expanded clonotypes were subsequently identified by TCR sequencing. Roughly 2.1 million PBMCs per well were cultured in IMDM with roughly 5% human AB serum and roughly 9.3 IU/ml IL-2, plus 10 ug/ml peptide pools. On days 3 and 7, half of the culture medium was replaced with fresh IL-2-containing medium. Once the cells had been in culture for over 9 days, the EasySep CD4+ T cell isolation kit was used to isolate CD4+ T cells by negative selection. As cell number allowed, CD4+ T cells from unexposed donors were tested for reactivity to SARS-CoV-2 S and N and to four common cold coronavirus spike pools. Ficoll-Paque Plus gradient centrifugation was used to isolate PBMCs from whole blood, and the isolated PBMCs were then either used fresh or cryopreserved at -140C. Culture conditions were generally each tested in triplicate wells. Leukapheresis product for the unexposed donors was bought commercially.

The germline V end is reduced by 2 bases and the J end by 1 base; junction bases left unmatched: 10. The germline V gene encodes CDR1 SGHRS and CDR2 YFSETQ. The CDR3 runs 18 amino acids, cysteine and phenylalanine included. The entry retains the CDR3 DNA only, 54 bases that are in frame from base 1. Points the paper makes about the study in general: The median count of SARS-CoV-2-reactive clonotypes went up from 20 to 25 after infection to a few dozen after vaccination, although the change was not significant. The study included relatively few convalescent patients and did not analyze early timepoints after natural infection. Nearly all vaccine-specific clones in convalescent patients (304 of 307) were mono-reactive for SARS-CoV-2 spike rather than cross-reactive with common cold coronaviruses. In convalescent patients, a median around 90% of post-vaccine SARS-CoV-2-reactive clones were detected only after vaccination, and vaccine-specific priming was suggested by this finding.

As concerns this clonotype: Its specific antigen is unknown. No quality values exist for individual bases; no much larger clone is one base distant.

Source material: CD4+ T cells from blood, cultured in vitro. The TCR originated in a human donor in good health. Here the chain combines TRBV5-1 and TRBJ2-3; the central 10 bases match TRBD2. The CDR3 protein: CASSLSPTGTSGTDTQYF. The DNA sequence follows: TGCGCCAGCAGCTTATCCCCTACCGGGACTAGCGGCACAGATACGCAGTATTTT.